This is a list of T cell receptor beta chains from one sample in a study of blood T cell repertoires in COVID-19. The protocol was immunoSEQ multiplex PCR, while the TCRdb copy is restricted to in-frame clones and leaves out a portion. The table includes over 90,000 clones, 70% to 90% detected once. Specimen: peripheral blood. Receptors were obtained from a woman aged 55-70 years in a cohort sampled during active or convalescent COVID-19. Each CDR3 is given with its conserved first and last residue. D genes are given only for firm matches. A clone size is listed for some rows: how often the clone was seen (once, few, many), or a class if it is expanded.

V gene,clone size,D gene,CDR3 length,J gene,CDR3 DNA,CDR3 protein
TRBV3-1/TRBV3-2,.,.,14,TRBJ1-6,TGTGCCAGCAGCCAGAACGCGGGGAATTCACCCCTCCACTTT,CASSQNAGNSPLHF
TRBV15,.,.,15,TRBJ2-2,TGTGCCACCAGCAGAGCATCCGGGGGCACCGGGGAGCTGTTTTTT,CATSRASGGTGELFF
TRBV29-1,.,.,11,TRBJ1-2,TGCAGCGTTGCTGACAGCTATGGCTACACCTTC,CSVADSYGYTF
TRBV5-4,.,.,14,TRBJ2-2,TGTGCCAGCAGCTCCGGGAGCGACACCGGGGAGCTGTTTTTT,CASSSGSDTGELFF
TRBV6-5,.,.,15,TRBJ1-5,TGTGCCAGCAGTTACCCCAATCAGGGGAATCAGCCCCAGCATTTT,CASSYPNQGNQPQHF
TRBV3-1/TRBV3-2,.,.,13,TRBJ1-2,TGTGCCAGCAGCCAAGAGGGGGCGAGAGGCTACACCTTC,CASSQEGARGYTF
TRBV29-1,.,.,16,TRBJ2-2,TGCAGCGTTGAGCGGGGCAGGGGGGAAGATGCAGGGGAGCTGTTTTTT,CSVERGRGEDAGELFF
TRBV7-3,once,.,15,TRBJ2-3,TGTGCCAGCAGCCGTTTAGTTGGAGGCACAGATACGCAGTATTTT,CASSRLVGGTDTQYF
TRBV29-1,.,.,12,TRBJ1-1,TGCAGCGTTGAGGGCACGCGCTATGAAGCTTTCTTT,CSVEGTRYEAFF
TRBV5-6,.,.,16,TRBJ1-5,TGTGCCAGCAGCTCACGCCCGGGACATCATAATCAGCCCCAGCATTTT,CASSSRPGHHNQPQHF
TRBV3-1/TRBV3-2,few,.,15,TRBJ2-7,TGTGCCAGCAGCGCGACAGCGTCGAGCTCCTACGAGCAGTACTTC,CASSATASSSYEQYF
TRBV19,.,.,13,TRBJ2-5,TGTGCCAGTAGTTCTCCCTCTATGGAGACCCAGTACTTC,CASSSPSMETQYF